The sequence of this T cell receptor (beta chain) was determined in a study of CXCR3-negative and CXCR3-positive naive CD8 T cells. Per the germline V gene, CDR1 is KGHDR and CDR2 is SFDVKD. CDR3 length equals 13 residues. This clonotype counts as medium-sized by frequency. The method, 5' RACE with UMI labels, was used to prepare the TRB cDNA libraries. TCRdb derives one entry per CDR3 protein from the 5' RACE reads, leaving out DNA. This sample contains under 50,000 distinct CDR3 sequences. The receptor's source is a human donor in good health. Some clones in this sample may be carry-over from other donors' samples. Sequencing was performed on naive CXCR3- CD8+ T cells from blood. Subset reported: CD45RO-CCR7+CD27+CD95- naive CD8+ T cells lacking CXCR3 (TNR3-). V usage is TRBV24-1 and J usage is TRBJ2-1. The CDR3 loop reads CATSVAEYNEQFF.